A single sample is the source of the 6 T cell receptor beta chains below, sequenced in a study of cytomegalovirus exposure and HLA in healthy donors. With 60 Vbeta and 13 Jbeta primers, the PCR was carried out. Profiling relied on immunoSEQ multiplex PCR, and the TCRdb table lists in-frame clones only, not all of them. The sample records 200,000 to 250,000 clones, approximately 88% being singletons. The sequenced sample was PBMCs. The receptors stem from a boy aged 2-9 years in good health and CMV-seronegative.

This chain joins TRBV4-1 and TRBJ1-2; 10 bases match TRBD1. J was trimmed by 8 bases and V by 2 bases; bases with no gene match: 5. CDR3 length equals 14 residues. The V gene's germline CDR1 is MGHRA and CDR2 YSYEKL. The CDR3 nucleotides are TGCGCCAGCAGCCAACAGGACAGGGGGGGAGGCTACACCTTC. As protein: CASSQQDRGGGYTF.

The chain combines TRBV11-3 with TRBJ2-1; D gene uncertain. The CDR3 is 14 residues long. Germline loops: CDR1 SGHNT, CDR2 YENEEA. V lost 5 bases, J lost 8 bases, and 16 bases lay in between. This chain's CDR3 is CASSPRPDTDEQFF. The CDR3 coding sequence is TGTGCCAGCAGCCCGAGACCAGACACAGATGAGCAGTTCTTC.

This clone has only one observation. The chain links TRBV2 to TRBJ1-5; no firm D call. V was clipped by 3 bases and J by 0 bases, with 9 bases between them. Germline lookup yields CDR1 SNHLY and CDR2 FYNNEI. The CDR3 runs 15 residues. This chain's CDR3 is CASSDWENSNQPQHF. CDR3 nucleotide sequence: TGTGCCAGCAGTGACTGGGAGAATAGCAATCAGCCCCAGCATTTT.

The chain is built from TRBV27 and TRBJ2-7; 12 bases match TRBD1. Germline trimming cut 4 bases from V and 7 bases from J; bases unmatched to any gene: 8. CDR1 and CDR2 from the germline V gene are MNHEY and SMNVEV (reference sequence). The CDR3 sequence is 15 residues long. The CDR3 reads CASSSQRDRGLEQYF. CDR3 nucleotides: TGTGCCAGCAGTTCACAACGGGACAGGGGGCTTGAGCAGTACTTC.

The CDR3, as DNA: TGTGCCAGCAGTCCCCCAGGACAGGGGCCGACCTTC. This codes for CASSPPGQGPTF. The rearrangement links TRBV6-5 to TRBJ1-2; 9 bases are shared with TRBD1. Germline loops: CDR1 MNHEY, CDR2 SVGAGI. J gave up 14 bases and V 5 bases, and 9 bases lay outside the gene matches. The CDR3 spans 12 residues.

This clone was recorded once. The CDR3 DNA sequence: TGCGCCAGCAGCTTGGGGGCCACAGGGGCTGGAAACACCATATATTTT. It yields the protein CASSLGATGAGNTIYF. The chain is built from TRBV5-1 and TRBJ1-3; 7 bases are shared with TRBD1. Trimming at V came to 0 bases and at J to 2 bases, leaving 5 bases not matched to a gene. The CDR3 sequence is 16 residues long. Per the germline V gene, CDR1 is SGHRS and CDR2 is YFSETQ.